This T cell receptor beta chain was captured in a study of cytomegalovirus exposure and HLA in healthy donors. Overall study findings and caveats: Per published accounts, TCR beta sequences correctly predicted the HLA-A and HLA-B alleles of most subjects. Later work associated approximately 17,000 TCR beta sequences with HLA alleles at 0.05 false discovery rate. Per a prior analysis, the majority of TCR beta V segments were productive roughly 87% or roughly 30% of the time.

The PCR contained 60 Vbeta and 13 Jbeta primers. As originally analysed: About 9.9 million of the approximately 80 million unique TCR beta chains counted in a later analysis were shared. Produced via immunoSEQ multiplex PCR; TCRdb's table is partial and in-frame only. V and J calls and clone size come straight from that table; D and trimming were deduced from the DNA. The sample gives roughly 200,000 clones, around 83% of which show up once; over 1.5% is in the top ten. In regard to this clone: The antigen remains undetermined.

V lost 4 bases and J 7 bases, leaving 17 bases between the germline ends. Germline-derived CDR1 and CDR2 are ENHRY and SYGVKD. CDR3 size: 15 residues. The sequenced sample was PBMCs. This sequence joins TRBV10-3 and TRBJ1-5, with D tentatively TRBD1 (6 bases). This TCR derives from a man in his fifties or sixties in good health and CMV-seronegative. CDR3 DNA sequence: TGTGCCATCAGTGTCGGGTCAGGGGAGGGACAGCCCCAGCATTTT. It yields the protein CAISVGSGEGQPQHF.